One TCR beta chain is described in this entry. Its antigen is as yet unknown. This record comes from a study of monozygotic twins with inflammatory bowel disease. The study, taken as a whole, reports: Healthy twins shared more clonotypes with others than IBD patients, most markedly active ones.

TCRdb re-called the 5' RACE reads; one entry per CDR3 protein, DNA not given. Here the sample table reports approximately 200,000 distinct CDR3 sequences. The germline gives CDR1 MNHEY, CDR2 SVGAGI. The CDR3 contains 12 residues. V usage is TRBV6-5 and J usage is TRBJ2-1. This clonotype was sampled from a human donor with ulcerative colitis or Crohn's disease, or a healthy co-twin of an affected twin (not recorded which). The sequenced sample consisted of blood. This CDR3 reads CASSFTLDEQFF.